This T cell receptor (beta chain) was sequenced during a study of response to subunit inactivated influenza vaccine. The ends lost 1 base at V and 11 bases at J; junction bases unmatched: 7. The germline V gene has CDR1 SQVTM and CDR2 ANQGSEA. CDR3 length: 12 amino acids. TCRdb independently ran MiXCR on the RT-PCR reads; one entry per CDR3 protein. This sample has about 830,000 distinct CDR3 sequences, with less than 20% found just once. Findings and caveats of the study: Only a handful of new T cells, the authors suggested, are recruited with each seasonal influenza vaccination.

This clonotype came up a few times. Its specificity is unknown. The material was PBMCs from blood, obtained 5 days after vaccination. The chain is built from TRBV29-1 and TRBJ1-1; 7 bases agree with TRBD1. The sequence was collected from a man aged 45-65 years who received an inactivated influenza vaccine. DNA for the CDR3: TGCAGCGTTGAAGGCTCCAGGGGGGAGGCTTTCTTT. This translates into CSVEGSRGEAFF. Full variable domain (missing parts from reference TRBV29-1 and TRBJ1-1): SAVISQKPSRDICQRGTSLTIQCQVDSQVTMMFWYRQQPGQSLTLIATANQGSEATYESGFVIDKFPISRPNLTFSTLTVSNMSPEDSSIYLCSVEGSRGEAFFGQGTRLTVV.